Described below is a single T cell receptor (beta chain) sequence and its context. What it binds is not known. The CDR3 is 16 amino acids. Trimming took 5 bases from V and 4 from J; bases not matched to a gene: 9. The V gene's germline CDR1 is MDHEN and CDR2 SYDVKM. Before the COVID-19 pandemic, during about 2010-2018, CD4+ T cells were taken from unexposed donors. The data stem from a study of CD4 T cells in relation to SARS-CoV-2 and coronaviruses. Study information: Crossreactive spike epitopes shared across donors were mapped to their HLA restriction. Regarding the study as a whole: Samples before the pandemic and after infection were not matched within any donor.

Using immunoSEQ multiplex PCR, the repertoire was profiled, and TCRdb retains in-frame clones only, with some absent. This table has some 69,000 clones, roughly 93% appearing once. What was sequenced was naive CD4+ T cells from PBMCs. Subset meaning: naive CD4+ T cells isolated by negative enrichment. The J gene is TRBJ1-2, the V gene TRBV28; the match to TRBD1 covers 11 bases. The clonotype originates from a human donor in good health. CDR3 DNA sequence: TGTGCCAGCAGTCCTCCCGGACAGGGGGCTTCCTATGGCTACACCTTC. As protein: CASSPPGQGASYGYTF.